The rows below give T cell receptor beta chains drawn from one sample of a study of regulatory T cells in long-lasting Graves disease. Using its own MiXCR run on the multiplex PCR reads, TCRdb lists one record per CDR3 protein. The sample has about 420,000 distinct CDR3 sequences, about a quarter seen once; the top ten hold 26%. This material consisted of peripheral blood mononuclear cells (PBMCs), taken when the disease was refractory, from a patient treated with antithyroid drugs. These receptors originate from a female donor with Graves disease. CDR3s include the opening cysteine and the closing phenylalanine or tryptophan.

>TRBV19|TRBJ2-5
CASSRQGMETQYF
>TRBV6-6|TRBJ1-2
CASSYSIRGGYTF
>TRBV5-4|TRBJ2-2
CASSSQGSRELFF
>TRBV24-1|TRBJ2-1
CATSDPYPFKGSHNEQFF
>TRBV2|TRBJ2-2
CASAASANTGELFF
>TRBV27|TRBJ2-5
CASRRAGVVSETQYF
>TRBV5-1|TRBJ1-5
CASSQGTENQPQHF
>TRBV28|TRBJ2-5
CASSHPRGRDRIQETQYF
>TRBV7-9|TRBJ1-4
CASSPRELNEKLFF
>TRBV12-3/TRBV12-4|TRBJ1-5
CASSLGGQSNQPQHF
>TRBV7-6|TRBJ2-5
CASSLAPGTKGKTQYF
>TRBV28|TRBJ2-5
CASSKKETQYF
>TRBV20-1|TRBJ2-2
CSASLPGELFF
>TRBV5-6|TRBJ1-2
CASSHGENYGYTF
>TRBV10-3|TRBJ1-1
CAIRDRQNTEAFF
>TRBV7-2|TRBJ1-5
CASSLDSSNQPQHF
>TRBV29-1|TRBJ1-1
CSVVGYEAFF
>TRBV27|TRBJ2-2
CASTRGAGFGGELFF
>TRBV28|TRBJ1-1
CASSPEGFLNTEAFF
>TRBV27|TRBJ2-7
CASSPVITGTYEQYF
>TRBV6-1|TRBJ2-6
CASSVMGGAVGANVLTF
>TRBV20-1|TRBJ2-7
CSARPGQGYEQYF
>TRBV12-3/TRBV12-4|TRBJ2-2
CASSLGGLAGVHSGELFF
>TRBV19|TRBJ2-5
CASSPDPDGGTQYF
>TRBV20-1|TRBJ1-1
CSAREYGSTEAFF
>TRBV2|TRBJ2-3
CASSERERPDTQYF
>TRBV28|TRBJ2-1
CASSDNEQFF
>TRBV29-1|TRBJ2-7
CSVEWREDGYEQYF
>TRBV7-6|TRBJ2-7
CASSLGLVDDEQYF